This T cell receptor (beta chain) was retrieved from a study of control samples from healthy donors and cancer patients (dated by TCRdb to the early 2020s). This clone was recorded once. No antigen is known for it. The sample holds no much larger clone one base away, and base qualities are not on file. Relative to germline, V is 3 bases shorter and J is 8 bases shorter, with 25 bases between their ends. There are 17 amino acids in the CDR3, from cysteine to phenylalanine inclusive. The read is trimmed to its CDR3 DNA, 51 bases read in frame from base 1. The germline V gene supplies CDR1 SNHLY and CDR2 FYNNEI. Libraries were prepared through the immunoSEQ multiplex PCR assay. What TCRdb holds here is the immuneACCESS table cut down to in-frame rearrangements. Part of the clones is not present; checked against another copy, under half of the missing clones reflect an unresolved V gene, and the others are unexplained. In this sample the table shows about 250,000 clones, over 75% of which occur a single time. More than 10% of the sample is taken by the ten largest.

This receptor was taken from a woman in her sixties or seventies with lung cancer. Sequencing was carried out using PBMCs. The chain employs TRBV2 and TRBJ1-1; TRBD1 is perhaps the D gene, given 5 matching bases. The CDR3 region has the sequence CASSEDPGLNDAGEAFF. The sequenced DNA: TGTGCCAGCAGTGAGGACCCGGGACTCAACGACGCCGGGGAAGCTTTCTTT.